The present T cell receptor beta chain was sequenced within a study of blood T cells in healthy people across ages. CDR1 ENHRY and CDR2 SYGVKD come from the germline V gene. The CDR3 extends over 14 amino acids. The V and J ends lost 3 bases and 0 bases respectively, with 8 bases between them. A second PCR of roughly 7 to 11 cycles used a sample-barcoded 5' primer and a J-beta primer mix. TCRdb reprocessed the 5' RACE reads with MiXCR, giving one entry per CDR3 protein. The table lists approximately 1.5 million distinct CDR3 sequences, approximately 32% of them singletons. This clonotype was seen repeatedly, ten times or more.

The sequence derives from a woman in her 30s in good health. V usage is TRBV10-3 and J usage is TRBJ2-5; no clear D gene. Sequencing input: blood. DNA for the CDR3: TGTGCCATCAGTGATACCGACTACCAAGAGACCCAGTACTTC. Translating gives CAISDTDYQETQYF.